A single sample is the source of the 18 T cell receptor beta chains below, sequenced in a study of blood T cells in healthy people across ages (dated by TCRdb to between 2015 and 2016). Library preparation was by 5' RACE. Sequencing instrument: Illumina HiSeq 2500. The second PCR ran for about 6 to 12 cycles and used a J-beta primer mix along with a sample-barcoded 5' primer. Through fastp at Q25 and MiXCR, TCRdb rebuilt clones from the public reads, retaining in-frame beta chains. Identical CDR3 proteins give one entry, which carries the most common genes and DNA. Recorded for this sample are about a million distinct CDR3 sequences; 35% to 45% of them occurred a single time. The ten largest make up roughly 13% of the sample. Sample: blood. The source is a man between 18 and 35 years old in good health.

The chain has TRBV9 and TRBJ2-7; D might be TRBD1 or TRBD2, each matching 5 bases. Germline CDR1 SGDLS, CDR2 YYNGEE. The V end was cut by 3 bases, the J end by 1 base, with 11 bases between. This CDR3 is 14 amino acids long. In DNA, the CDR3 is TGTGCCAGCAGCGGGGGGATCTCATCCTACGAGCAGTACTTC. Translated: CASSGGISSYEQYF.

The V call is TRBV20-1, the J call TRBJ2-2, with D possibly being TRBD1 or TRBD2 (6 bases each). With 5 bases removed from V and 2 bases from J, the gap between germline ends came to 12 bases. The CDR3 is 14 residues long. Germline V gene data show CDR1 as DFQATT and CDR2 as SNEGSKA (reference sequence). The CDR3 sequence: CSAGQGTNTGELFF. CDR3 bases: TGCAGTGCTGGTCAGGGGACTAACACCGGGGAGCTGTTTTTT.

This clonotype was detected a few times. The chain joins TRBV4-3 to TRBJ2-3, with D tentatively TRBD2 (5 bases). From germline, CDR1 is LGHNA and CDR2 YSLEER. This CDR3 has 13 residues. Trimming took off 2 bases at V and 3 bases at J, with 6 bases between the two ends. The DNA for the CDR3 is TGCGCCAGCAGCCAATTAGCGACAGATACGCAGTATTTT. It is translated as CASSQLATDTQYF.

The CDR3 DNA reads TGTGCCGGCCCCGGGACAGGGGACACCGGGGAGCTGTTTTTT. This sequence encodes CAGPGTGDTGELFF. The rearrangement uses TRBV6-7 and TRBJ2-2; 10 bases match TRBD1. TRBV6-7 belongs to the ORF category, with a function that is uncertain. The ends lost 11 bases at V and 3 bases at J; junction bases unmatched: 6. The CDR3 is 14 amino acids.

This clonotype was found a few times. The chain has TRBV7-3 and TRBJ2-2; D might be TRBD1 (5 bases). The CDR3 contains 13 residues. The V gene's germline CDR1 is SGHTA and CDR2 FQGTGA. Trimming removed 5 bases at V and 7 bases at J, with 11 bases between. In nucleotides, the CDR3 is TGTGCCAGCAGCAGAGAAGGGGTCGGGGAGCTGTTTTTT. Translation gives CASSREGVGELFF.

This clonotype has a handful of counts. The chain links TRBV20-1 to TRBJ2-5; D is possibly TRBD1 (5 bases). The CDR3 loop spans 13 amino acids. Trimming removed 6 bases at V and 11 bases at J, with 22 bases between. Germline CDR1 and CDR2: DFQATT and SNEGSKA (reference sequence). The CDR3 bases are TGCAGTGCCAACGACCCAGGGATCAATGAGCAGTACTTC. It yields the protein CSANDPGINEQYF.

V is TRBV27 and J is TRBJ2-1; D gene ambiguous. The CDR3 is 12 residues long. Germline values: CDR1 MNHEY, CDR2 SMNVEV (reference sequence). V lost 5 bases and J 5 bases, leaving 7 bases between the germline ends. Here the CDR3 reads CASSGHHNEQFF. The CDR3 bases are TGTGCCAGCAGTGGCCATCACAATGAGCAGTTCTTC.

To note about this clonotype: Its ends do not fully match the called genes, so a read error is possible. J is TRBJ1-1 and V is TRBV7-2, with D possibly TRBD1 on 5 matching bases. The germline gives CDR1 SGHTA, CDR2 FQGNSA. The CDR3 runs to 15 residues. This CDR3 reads CASSTEVTWGTEVFF. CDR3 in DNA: TGTGCCAGCAGCACCGAGGTGACATGGGGGACTGAAGTTTTCTTT.

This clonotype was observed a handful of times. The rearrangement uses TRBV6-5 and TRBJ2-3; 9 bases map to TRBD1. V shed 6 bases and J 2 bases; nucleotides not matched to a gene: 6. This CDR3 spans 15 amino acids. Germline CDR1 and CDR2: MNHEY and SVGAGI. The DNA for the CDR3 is TGTGCCAGCAGAACCGGGACAGGGCTCACAGATACGCAGTATTTT. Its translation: CASRTGTGLTDTQYF.

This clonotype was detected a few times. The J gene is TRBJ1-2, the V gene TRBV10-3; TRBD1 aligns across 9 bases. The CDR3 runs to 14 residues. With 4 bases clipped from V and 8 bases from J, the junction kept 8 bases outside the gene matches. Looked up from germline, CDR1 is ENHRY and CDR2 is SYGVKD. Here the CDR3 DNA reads TGTGCCATCAGTGGGACAGGGGAACGGGGCGGCTACACCTTC. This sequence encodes CAISGTGERGGYTF.

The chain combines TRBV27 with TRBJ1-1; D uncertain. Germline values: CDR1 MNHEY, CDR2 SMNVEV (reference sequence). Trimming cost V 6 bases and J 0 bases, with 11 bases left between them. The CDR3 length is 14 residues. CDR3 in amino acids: CASSDDPMNTEAFF. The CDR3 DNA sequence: TGTGCCAGCAGCGACGACCCCATGAACACTGAAGCTTTCTTT.

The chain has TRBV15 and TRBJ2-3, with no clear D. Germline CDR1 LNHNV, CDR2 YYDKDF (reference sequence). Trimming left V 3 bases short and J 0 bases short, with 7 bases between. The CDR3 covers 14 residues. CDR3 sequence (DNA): TGTGCCACCAGCAGGGGGTTCAGCACAGATACGCAGTATTTT. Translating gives CATSRGFSTDTQYF. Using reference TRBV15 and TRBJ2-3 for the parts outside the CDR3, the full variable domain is DAMVIQNPRYQVTQFGKPVTLSCSQTLNHNVMYWYQQKSSQAPKLLFHYYDKDFNNEADTPDNFQSRRPNTSFCFLDIRSPGLGDTAMYLCATSRGFSTDTQYFGPGTRLTVL.

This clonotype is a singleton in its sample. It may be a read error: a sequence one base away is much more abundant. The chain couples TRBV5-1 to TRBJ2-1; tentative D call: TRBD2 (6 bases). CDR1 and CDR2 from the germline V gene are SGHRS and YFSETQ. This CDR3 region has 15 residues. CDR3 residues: CASSLAGTSYSEQFF. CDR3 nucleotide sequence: TGCGCCAGCAGCTTGGCCGGGACTTCCTACAGTGAGCAGTTCTTC.

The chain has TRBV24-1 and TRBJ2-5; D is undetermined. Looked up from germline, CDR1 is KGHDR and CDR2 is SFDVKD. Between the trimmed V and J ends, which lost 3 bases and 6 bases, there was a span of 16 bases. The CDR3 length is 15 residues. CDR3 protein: CATSDVKGSSKTQYF. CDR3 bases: TGTGCCACCAGTGATGTTAAAGGGTCTTCGAAGACCCAGTACTTC.

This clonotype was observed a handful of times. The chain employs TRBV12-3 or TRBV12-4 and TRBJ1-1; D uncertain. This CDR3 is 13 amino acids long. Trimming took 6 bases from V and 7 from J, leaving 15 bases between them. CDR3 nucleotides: TGTGCCAGCAGGCTACAGCAGACTCGTGAAGCTTTCTTT. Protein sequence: CASRLQQTREAFF.

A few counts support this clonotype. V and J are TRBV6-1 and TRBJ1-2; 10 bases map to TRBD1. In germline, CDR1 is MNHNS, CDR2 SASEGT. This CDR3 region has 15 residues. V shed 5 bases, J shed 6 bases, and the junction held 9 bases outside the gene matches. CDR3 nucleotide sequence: TGTGCCAGCAGTTCCGGGACAGGGGCTTTGGATGGCTACACCTTC. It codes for CASSSGTGALDGYTF.

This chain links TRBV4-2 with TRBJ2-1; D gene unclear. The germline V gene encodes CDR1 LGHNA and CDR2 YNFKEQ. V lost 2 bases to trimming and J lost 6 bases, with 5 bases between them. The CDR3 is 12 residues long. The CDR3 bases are TGTGCCAGCAGCCAACCCAGCAATGAGCAGTTCTTC. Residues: CASSQPSNEQFF.

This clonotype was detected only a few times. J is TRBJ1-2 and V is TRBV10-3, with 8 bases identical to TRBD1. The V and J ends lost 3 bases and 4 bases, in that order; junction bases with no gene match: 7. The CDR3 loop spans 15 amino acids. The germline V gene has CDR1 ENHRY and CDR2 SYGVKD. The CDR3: CAISDRTGTIYGYTF. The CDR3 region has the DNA TGTGCCATCAGTGACCGGACAGGGACCATCTATGGCTACACCTTC.